The T cell receptor (beta chain) described here comes from a study of blood T cell repertoires in COVID-19 (dated by TCRdb to 2019 to 2021). In the study overall: Collaborator samples came from the United States, Italy and Spain and covered acute and convalescent phases of COVID-19. The dataset comprised deeply sampled blood TCRbeta repertoires from subjects exposed to, actively infected with, or recovered from COVID-19. Nearly every sample came with metadata listing a de-identified subject ID, COVID-19 status, age in years and sex. Where available, HLA class I and class II types were obtained from metadata supplied by the sample provider rather than from assay-based typing. The prospective study material was composed of cDNA or gDNA derived from T cells, B-cell-depleted T cells, or PBMCs. The repertoires were released in a freely available public database intended as a resource for research on the immune response to SARS-CoV-2. Samples were obtained from the ongoing ImmuneRACE study (first 160 participants) and from about 1,300 subjects provided by 6 global collaborators.

The CDR3 holds 12 amino acids from the cysteine to the phenylalanine. This entry keeps only the CDR3 DNA: 36 bases, framed from base 1. Taken from the germline V gene (reference sequence), the CDR1 and CDR2 loops are SGHNT and YYREEE. V is pared back by 3 bases and J by 7 bases, with 7 bases lying between the germline termini. TCRbeta CDR3 regions were amplified from genomic DNA using the immunoSEQ Assay, a bias-controlled multiplex PCR. Under the source paper's analysis protocol: Nucleated cell counts per sample were estimated from amplification of reference gene primers within the assay. To quantify the absolute abundance of each unique TCRbeta CDR3 rearrangement, sequence reads were collapsed and filtered. For each sample, productive Simpson clonality was calculated as the square root of Simpson's diversity index over productive rearrangements. TCRdb provides this immuneACCESS table in a form limited to in-frame rearrangements. Some clones are lacking; in checked studies, under half of them reflect an unresolved V gene, and why the rest are absent is not known. V, J and clone size are those of that table, while D and trimming were read from the DNA. This sample lists 45,000 to 60,000 clones; about 89% were detected once. The top ten hold about 17% of the sample.

Study-level results and caveats: The amount of clinical and demographic metadata varied by source and participant and was provided uncurated.

Whole blood was collected in K2EDTA tubes by collaborating institutions according to the institutions' own protocols. For TCRbeta analysis, collaborators shipped samples in one of three forms: frozen whole blood, isolated PBMCs, or DNA extracted from either of those sample types. In the case of this clone: Its antigen is currently not known. Qualities for individual bases were not recorded, and no much larger clone is one base off.

The material sequenced was peripheral blood. Recombination joined TRBV5-4 with TRBJ2-2, with no D gene named confidently. The clonotype originates from a man between 60 and 75 years old with active or convalescent COVID-19. The CDR3 amino acid sequence is: CASSSLLGELFF. The nucleotides read TGTGCCAGCAGCTCCCTTCTCGGGGAGCTGTTTTTT.